This T cell receptor (beta chain) was obtained from a study of graft-versus-host responses after intestinal transplantation. Study-level information: After anti-thymocyte globulin induction, recipients took tacrolimus and steroids for 3 to 4 years.

The repertoire was sequenced with immunoSEQ multiplex PCR; TCRdb's copy has only in-frame clones and lacks some. The table includes about 54,000 clones, under 95% detected once. In the case of this clone: Its specificity is unknown.

Notes on the study in general: Among recipient marrow samples, GvH clones were found; some appeared first in ileum or blood. Some patients had graft-donor T cell macrochimerism, and their allografts showed high graft-versus-host to host-versus-graft clonal ratios.

The source of this sequence is a human patient who received an intestinal transplant, so some T cells may come from the graft donor. This specimen was PBMCs, taken roughly 95 weeks after intestinal transplant.

The chain's CDR3 is CASSLQGGPTEAFF. CDR3 coding DNA: TGCGCCAGCAGCTTACAAGGGGGACCCACTGAAGCTTTCTTT. The V call is TRBV5-1, the J call TRBJ1-1, with D possibly being TRBD1 (6 bases). Per germline, CDR1 SGHRS and CDR2 YFSETQ. There are 14 residues in the CDR3. V was cut by 2 bases and J by 4 bases, with 12 bases left in between.